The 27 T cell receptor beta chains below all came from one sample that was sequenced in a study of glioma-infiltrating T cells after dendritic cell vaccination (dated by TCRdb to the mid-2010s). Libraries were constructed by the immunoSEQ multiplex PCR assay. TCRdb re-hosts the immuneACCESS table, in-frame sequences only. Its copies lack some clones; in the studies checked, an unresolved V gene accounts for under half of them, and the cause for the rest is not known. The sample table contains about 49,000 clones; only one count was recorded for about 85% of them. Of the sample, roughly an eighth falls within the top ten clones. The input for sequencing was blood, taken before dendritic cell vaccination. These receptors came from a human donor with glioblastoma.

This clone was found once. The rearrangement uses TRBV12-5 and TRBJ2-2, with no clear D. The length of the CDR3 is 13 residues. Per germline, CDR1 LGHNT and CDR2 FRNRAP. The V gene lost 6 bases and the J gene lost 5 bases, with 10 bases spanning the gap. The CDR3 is CASGSLLTGELFF. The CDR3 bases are TGTGCTAGTGGGTCCCTTCTAACCGGGGAGCTGTTTTTT. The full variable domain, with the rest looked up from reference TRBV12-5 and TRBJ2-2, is DARVTQTPRHKVTEMGQEVTMRCQPILGHNTVFWYRQTMMQGLELLAYFRNRAPLDDSGMPKDRFSAEMPDATLATLKIQPSEPRDSAVYFCASGSLLTGELFFGEGSRLTVL.

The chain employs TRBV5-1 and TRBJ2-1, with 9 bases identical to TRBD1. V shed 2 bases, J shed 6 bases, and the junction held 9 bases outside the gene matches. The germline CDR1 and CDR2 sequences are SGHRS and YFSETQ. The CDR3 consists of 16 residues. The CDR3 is CASSFGRDRAGNEQFF. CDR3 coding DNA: TGCGCCAGCAGCTTCGGGCGGGACAGGGCTGGCAATGAGCAGTTCTTC.

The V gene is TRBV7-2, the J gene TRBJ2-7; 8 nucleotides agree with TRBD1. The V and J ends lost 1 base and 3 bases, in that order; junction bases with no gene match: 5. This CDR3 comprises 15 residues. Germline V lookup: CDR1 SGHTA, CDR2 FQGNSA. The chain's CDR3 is CASSLEGTGLYEQYF. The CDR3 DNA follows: TGTGCCAGCAGCTTAGAGGGGACAGGCCTCTACGAGCAGTACTTC.

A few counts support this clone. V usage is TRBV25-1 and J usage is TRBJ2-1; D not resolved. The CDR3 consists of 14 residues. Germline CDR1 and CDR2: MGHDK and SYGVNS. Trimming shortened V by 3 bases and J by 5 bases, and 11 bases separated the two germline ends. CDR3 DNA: TGTGCCAGCAGTGATAGTATGTATAACAATGAGCAGTTCTTC. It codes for CASSDSMYNNEQFF.

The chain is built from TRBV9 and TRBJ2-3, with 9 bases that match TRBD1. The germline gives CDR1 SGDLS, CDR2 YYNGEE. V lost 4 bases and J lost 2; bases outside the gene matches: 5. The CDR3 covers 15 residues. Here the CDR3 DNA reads TGTGCCAGCAGCTACTGGACAGGGGTCACAGATACGCAGTATTTT. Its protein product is CASSYWTGVTDTQYF. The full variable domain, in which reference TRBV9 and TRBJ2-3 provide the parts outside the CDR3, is DSGVTQTPKHLITATGQRVTLRCSPRSGDLSVYWYQQSLDQGLQFLIQYYNGEERAKGNILERFSAQQFPDLHSELNLSSLELGDSALYFCASSYWTGVTDTQYFGPGTRLTVL.

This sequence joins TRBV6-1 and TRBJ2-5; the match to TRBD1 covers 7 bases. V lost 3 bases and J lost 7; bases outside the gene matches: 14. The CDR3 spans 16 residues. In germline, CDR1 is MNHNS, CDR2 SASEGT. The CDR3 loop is CASSDKEWTGEATQYF. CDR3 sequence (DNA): TGTGCCAGCAGTGACAAGGAATGGACAGGCGAAGCGACCCAGTACTTC.

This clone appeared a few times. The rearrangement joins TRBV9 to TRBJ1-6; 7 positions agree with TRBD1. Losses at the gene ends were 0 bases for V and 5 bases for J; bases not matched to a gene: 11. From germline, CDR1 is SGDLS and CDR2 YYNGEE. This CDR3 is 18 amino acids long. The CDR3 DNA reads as TGTGCCAGCAGCGTAGCTACGGGGGTGGGGACAGATAATTCACCCCTCCACTTT. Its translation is CASSVATGVGTDNSPLHF.

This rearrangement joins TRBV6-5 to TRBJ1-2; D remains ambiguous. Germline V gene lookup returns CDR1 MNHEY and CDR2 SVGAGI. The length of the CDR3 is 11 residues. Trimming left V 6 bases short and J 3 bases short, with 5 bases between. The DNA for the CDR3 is TGTGCCAGCAGCCTCGACTATGGCTACACCTTC. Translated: CASSLDYGYTF.

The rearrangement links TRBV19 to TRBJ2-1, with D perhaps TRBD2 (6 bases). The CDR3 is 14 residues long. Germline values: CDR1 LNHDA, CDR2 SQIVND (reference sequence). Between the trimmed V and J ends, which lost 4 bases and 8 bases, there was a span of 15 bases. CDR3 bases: TGTGCCAGTAGTAACAGAGACGGAGGGGATGAGCAGTTCTTC. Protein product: CASSNRDGGDEQFF.

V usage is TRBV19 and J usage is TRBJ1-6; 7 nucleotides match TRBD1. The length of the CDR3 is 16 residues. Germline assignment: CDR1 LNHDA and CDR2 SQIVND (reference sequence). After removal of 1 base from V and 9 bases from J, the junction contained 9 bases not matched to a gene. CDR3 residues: CASSIAGTETSSPLHF. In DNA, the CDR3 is TGTGCCAGTAGTATAGCAGGGACAGAAACCTCTTCACCCCTCCACTTT.

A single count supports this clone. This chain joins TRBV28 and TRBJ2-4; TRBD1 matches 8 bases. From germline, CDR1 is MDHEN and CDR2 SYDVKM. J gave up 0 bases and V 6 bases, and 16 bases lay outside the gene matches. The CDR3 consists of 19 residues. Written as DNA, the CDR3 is TGTGCCAGCAGCCCCAACGTGGTGTCCAGGGGGCTAGCCAAAAACATTCAGTACTTC. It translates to CASSPNVVSRGLAKNIQYF.

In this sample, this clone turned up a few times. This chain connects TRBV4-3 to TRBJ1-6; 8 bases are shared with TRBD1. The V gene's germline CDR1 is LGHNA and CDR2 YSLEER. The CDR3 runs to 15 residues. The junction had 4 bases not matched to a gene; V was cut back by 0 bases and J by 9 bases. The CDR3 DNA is TGCGCCAGCAGCCAAGAACCACAGGGGGGTTCACCCCTCCACTTT. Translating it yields CASSQEPQGGSPLHF.

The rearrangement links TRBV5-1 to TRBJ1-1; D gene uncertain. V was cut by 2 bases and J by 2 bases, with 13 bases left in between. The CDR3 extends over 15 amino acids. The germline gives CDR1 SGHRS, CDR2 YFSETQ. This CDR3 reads CASSFNLNSNTEAFF. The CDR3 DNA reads TGCGCCAGCAGCTTCAATCTAAACAGTAACACTGAAGCTTTCTTT.

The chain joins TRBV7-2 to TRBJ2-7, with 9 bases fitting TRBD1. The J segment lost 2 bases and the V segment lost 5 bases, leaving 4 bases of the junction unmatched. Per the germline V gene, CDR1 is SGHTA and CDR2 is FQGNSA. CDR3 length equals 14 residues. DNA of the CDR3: TGTGCCAGCAGCCCGGGACAGGGCGCCTACGAGCAGTACTTC. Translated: CASSPGQGAYEQYF.

CDR3 amino acids: CASSFLEYEQYF. For the CDR3, the DNA is TGTGCCAGCAGCTTCCTAGAATACGAGCAGTACTTC. This rearrangement joins TRBV7-8 to TRBJ2-5; D remains unclear. The J call is doubtful: the DNA matches TRBJ2-7 better. CDR1 and CDR2 from the germline V gene are SGHVS and FQNEAQ. The CDR3 contains 12 residues.

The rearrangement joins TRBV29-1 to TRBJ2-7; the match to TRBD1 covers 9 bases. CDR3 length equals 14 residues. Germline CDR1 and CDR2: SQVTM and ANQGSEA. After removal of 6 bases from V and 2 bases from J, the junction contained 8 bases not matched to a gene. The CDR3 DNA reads TGCAGCGTGCGGACAGGGGTGGGAGCCTACGAGCAGTACTTC. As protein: CSVRTGVGAYEQYF.

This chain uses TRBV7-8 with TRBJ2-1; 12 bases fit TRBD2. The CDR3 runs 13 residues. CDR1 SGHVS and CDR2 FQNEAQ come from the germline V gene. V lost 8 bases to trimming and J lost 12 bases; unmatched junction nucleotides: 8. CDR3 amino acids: CASRLAGGLLQFF. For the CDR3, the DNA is TGTGCCAGCCGGCTAGCGGGAGGGCTTTTGCAGTTCTTC.

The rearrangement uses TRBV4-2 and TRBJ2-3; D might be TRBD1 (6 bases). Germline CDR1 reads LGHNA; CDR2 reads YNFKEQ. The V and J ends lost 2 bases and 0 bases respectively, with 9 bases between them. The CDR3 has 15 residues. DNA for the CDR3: TGTGCCAGCAGCCAAACCAGGGGAAGCACAGATACGCAGTATTTT. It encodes CASSQTRGSTDTQYF.

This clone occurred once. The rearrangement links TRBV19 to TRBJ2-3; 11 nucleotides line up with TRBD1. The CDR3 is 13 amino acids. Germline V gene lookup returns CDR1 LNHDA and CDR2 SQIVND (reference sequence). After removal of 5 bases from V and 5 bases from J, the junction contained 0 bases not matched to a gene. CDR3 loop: CASSGTGGDTQYF. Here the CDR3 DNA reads TGTGCCAGTAGTGGGACAGGGGGAGATACGCAGTATTTT.

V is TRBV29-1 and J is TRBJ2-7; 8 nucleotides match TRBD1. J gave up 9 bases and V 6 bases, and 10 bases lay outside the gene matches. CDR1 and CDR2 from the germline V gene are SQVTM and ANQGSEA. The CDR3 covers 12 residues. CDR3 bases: TGCAGCGTAGGACAGGGTGCCAACGGGCAGTACTTC. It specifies CSVGQGANGQYF.

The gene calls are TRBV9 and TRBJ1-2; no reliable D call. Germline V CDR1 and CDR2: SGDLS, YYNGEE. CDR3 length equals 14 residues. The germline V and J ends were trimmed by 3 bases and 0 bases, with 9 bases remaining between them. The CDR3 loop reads CASSASQANYGYTF. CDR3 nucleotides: TGTGCCAGCAGCGCCTCCCAGGCTAACTATGGCTACACCTTC.

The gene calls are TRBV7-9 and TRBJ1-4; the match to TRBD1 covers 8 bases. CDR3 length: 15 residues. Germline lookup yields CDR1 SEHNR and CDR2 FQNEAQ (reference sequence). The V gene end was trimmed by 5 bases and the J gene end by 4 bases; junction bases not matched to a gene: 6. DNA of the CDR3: TGTGCCAGCAGCCCCCAGGGGGCCAGTAATGAAAAACTGTTTTTT. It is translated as CASSPQGASNEKLFF.

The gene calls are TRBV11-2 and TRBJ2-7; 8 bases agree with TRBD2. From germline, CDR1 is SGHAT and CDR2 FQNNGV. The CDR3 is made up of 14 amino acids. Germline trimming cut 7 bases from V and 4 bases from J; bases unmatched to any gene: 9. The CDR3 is CASTRSGIRYEQYF. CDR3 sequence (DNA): TGTGCCAGCACCCGTAGCGGGATTCGATACGAGCAGTACTTC.

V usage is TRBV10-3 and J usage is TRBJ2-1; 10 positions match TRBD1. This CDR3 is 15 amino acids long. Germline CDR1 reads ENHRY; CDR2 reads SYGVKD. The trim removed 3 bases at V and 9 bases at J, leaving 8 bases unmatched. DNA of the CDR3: TGTGCCATCAGTGAATCCGGACAGGGGGGAGGTGAGCAGTTCTTC. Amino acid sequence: CAISESGQGGGEQFF.

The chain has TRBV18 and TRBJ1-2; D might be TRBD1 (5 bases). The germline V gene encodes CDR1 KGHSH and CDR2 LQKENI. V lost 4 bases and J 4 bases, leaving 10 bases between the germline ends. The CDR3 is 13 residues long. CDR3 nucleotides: TGTGCCAGCTCACGGGGCTCACGCTATGGCTACACCTTC. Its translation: CASSRGSRYGYTF. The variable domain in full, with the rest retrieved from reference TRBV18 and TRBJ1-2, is NAGVMQNPRHLVRRRGQEARLRCSPMKGHSHVYWYRQLPEEGLKFMVYLQKENIIDESGMPKERFSAEFPKEGPSILRIQQVVRGDSAAYFCASSRGSRYGYTFGSGTRLTVV.

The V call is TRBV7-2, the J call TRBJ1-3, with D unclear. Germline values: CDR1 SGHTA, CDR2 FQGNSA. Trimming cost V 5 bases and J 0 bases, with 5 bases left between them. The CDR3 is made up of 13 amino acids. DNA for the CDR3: TGTGCCAGCAGCCTCCCCTCTGGAAACACCATATATTTT. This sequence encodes CASSLPSGNTIYF.

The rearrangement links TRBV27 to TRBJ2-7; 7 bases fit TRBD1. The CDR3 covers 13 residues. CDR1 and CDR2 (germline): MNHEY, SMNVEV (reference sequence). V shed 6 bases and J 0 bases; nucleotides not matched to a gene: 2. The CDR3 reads CASRRQGSYEQYF. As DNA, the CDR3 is TGTGCCAGCAGACGACAGGGCTCCTACGAGCAGTACTTC.